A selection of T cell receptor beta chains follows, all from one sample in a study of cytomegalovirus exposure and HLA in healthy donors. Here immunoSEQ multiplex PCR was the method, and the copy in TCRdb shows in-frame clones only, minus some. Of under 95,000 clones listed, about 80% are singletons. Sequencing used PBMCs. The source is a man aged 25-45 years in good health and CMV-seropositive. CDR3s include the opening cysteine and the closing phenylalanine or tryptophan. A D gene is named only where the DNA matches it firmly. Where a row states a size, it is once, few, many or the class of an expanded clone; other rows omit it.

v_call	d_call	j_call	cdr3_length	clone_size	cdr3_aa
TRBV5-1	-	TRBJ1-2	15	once	CASSRGGVWEGGYTF
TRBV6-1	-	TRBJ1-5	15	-	CASSRATDKNQPQHF
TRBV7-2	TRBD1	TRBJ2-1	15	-	CASRMTGTGIYEQFF
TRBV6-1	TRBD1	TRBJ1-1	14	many	CASRIRGFNTEAFF
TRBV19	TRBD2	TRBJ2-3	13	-	CASGTSEVDTQYF
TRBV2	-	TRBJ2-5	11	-	CASGSPETQYF
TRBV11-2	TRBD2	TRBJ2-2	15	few	CASSLLAGGPGELFF
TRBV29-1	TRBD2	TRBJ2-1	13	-	CSSGGGASNEQFF
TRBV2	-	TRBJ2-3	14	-	CASSPGLTTDTQYF
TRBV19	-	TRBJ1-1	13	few	CASSSRGNTEAFF
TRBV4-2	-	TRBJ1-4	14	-	CASSQENAGGKLFF
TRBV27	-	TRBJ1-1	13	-	CASSFEGGTEAFF
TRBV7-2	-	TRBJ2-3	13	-	CASSLGRGDTQYF
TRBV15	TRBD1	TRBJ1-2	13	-	CATGTGDNYGYTF
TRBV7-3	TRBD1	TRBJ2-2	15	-	CASSLQGDATGELFF
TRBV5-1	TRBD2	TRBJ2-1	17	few	CASSLGTSGNRYNEQFF
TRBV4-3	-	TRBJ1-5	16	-	CASSQEANQGGQPQHF
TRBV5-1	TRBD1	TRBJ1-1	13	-	CASSSGQGTEAFF
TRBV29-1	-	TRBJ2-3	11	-	CSLAVADTQYF
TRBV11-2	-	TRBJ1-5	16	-	CASSPAEDEGNQPQHF
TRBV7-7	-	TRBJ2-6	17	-	CASSPQGGLPGANVLTF
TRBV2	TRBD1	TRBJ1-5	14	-	CASNSGGNVQPQHF
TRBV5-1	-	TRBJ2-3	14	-	CASSPGDVTDTQYF
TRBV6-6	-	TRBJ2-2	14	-	CASWRSGGTGELFF
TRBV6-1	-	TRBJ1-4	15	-	CASSEFRGQAEKLFF
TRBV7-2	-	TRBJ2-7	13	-	CASSFGLPYEQYF
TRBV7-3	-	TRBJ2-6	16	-	CASSAQGARGANVLTF
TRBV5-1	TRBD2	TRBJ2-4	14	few	CASRLAGAKNIQYF
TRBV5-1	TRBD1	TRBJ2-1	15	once	CASSLARGTYNEQFF
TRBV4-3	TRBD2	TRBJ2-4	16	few	CASSQDPGTRGNIQYF
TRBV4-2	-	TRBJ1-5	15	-	CASSQEYRGNQPQHF
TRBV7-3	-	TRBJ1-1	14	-	CASSPQAGYTEAFF
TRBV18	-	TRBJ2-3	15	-	CASSPYGGVRDTQYF
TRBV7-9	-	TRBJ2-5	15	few	CASSLARDTLETQYF
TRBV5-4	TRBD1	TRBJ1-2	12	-	CASRTGGYGYTF
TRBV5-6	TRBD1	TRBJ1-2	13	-	CASTRTGNNGYTF
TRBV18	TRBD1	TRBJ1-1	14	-	CASSPDRGYSEAFF
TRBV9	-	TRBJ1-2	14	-	CASSVGTPKGGYTF
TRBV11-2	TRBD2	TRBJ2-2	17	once	CASSLRSAGGNTGELFF
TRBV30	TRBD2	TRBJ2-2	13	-	CAWSSGTSGELFF
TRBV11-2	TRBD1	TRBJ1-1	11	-	CASSSTGKAFF
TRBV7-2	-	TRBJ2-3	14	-	CASSLVRESDTQYF
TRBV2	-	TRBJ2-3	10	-	CASEEGTQYF
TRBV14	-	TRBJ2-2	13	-	CASRKGLPGELFF
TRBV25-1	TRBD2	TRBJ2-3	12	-	CASTGGADTQYF
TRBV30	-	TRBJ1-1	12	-	CAWMGGDTEAFF
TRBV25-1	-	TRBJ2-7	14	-	CASSADFRAYEQYF
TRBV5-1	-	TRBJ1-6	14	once	CASSFDLGGSPLHF
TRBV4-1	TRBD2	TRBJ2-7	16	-	CASSQGSGGSSYEQYF
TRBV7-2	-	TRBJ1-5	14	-	CASSTDSLNQPQHF
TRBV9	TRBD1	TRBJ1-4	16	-	CASSAPRTGMKEKLFF
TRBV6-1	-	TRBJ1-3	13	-	CASSDNSGNTIYF
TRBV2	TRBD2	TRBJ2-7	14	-	CASRGLAGSYEQYF
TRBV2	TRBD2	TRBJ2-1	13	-	CASGAGGHNEQFF
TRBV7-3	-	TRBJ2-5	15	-	CASSYLGGAGETQYF
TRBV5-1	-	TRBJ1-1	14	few	CASSLAGGESEAFF
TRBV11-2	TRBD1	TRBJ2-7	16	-	CASSLDGDREHYEQYF
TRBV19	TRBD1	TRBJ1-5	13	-	CASSITLGQGAHF
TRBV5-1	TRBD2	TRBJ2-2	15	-	CASSASGGNTGELFF
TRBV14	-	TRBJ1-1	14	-	CASSEIYTHTEAFF